This paragraph covers one T cell receptor beta chain sequence. The antigen is not known. Germline assignment: CDR1 MDHEN and CDR2 SYDVKM. The CDR3 runs to 16 residues. Unmatched junction bases numbered 4, after V lost 0 bases and J lost 7 bases. With 60 Vbeta and 13 Jbeta primers, the PCR was carried out. Sequenced by immunoSEQ multiplex PCR; TCRdb stores in-frame clones only, minus some. This sample yields 180,000 or so clones, of which about 79% are seen a single time; over 2% belongs to the top ten. These data come from a study of cytomegalovirus exposure and HLA in healthy donors. Study-wide findings and caveats: Later on, a genetic analysis was performed. It linked a missense variant in DCLRE1C with V- and J-gene trimming of TCR beta. Researchers reported from a later analysis that most CMV-associated TCR beta chains appeared HLA-restricted.

Donors likely had unrecorded immune exposures despite being nominally healthy when sampled. What was sequenced was PBMCs. V is TRBV28 and J is TRBJ2-2; 11 bases map to TRBD1. The clonotype originates from a woman in her forties or fifties in good health and CMV-seronegative. The CDR3 DNA reads as TGTGCCAGCAGTTTATGGGGACAGGGGGACGGCGGGGAGCTGTTTTTT. Protein sequence: CASSLWGQGDGGELFF.